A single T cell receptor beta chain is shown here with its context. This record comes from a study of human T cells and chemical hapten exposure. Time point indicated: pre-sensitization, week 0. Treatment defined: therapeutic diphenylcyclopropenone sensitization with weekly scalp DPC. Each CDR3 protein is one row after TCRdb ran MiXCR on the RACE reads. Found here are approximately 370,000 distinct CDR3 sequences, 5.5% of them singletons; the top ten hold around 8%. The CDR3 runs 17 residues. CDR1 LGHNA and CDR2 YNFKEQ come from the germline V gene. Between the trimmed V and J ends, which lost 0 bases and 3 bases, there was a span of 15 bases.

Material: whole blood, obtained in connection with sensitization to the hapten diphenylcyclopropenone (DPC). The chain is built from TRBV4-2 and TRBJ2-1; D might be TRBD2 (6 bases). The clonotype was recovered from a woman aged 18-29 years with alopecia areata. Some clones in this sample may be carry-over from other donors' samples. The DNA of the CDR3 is TGTGCCAGCAGCCAAGATCAAGGAGGGAGCATCTACAATGAGCAGTTCTTC. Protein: CASSQDQGGSIYNEQFF.